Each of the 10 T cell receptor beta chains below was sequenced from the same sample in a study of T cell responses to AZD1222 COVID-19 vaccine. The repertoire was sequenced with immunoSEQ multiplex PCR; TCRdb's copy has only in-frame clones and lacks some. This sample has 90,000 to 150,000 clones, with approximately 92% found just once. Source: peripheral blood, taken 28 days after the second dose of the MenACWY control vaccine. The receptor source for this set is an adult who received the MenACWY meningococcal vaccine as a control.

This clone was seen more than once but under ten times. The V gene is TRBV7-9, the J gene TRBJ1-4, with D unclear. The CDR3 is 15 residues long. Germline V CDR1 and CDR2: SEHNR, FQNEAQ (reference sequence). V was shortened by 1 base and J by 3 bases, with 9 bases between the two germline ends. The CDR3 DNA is TGTGCCAGCAGCTTAGTAGGGTCACCTAATGAAAAACTGTTTTTT. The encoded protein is CASSLVGSPNEKLFF.

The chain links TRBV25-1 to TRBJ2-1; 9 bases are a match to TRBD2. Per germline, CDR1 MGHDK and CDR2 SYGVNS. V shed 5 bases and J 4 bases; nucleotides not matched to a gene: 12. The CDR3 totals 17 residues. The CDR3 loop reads CASSPNSGGDFYNEQFF. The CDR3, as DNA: TGTGCCAGCAGTCCGAATAGCGGGGGCGACTTTTACAATGAGCAGTTCTTC.

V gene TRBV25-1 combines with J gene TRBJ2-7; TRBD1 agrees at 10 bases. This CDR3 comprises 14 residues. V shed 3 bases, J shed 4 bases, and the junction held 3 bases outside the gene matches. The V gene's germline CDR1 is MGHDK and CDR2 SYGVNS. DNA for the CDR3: TGTGCCAGCAGTGACCCGGGACAGGGGTACGAGCAGTACTTC. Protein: CASSDPGQGYEQYF.

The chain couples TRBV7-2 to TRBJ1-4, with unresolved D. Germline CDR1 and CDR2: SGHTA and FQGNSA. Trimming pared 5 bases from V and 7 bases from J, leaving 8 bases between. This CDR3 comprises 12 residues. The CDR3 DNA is TGTGCCAGCAGCCGCGCCGGTGAAAAACTGTTTTTT. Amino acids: CASSRAGEKLFF. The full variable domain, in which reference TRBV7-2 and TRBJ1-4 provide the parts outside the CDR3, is GAGVSQSPSNKVTEKGKDVELRCDPISGHTALYWYRQSLGQGLEFLIYFQGNSAPDKSGLPSDRFSAERTGGSVSTLTIQRTQQEDSAVYLCASSRAGEKLFFGSGTQLSVL.

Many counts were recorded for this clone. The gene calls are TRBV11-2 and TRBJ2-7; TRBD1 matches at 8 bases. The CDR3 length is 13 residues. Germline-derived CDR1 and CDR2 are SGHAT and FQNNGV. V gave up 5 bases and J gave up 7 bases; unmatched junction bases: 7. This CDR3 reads CASSPGGSKEQYV. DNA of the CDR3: TGTGCCAGCAGCCCAGGGGGCTCGAAAGAGCAGTACGTC.

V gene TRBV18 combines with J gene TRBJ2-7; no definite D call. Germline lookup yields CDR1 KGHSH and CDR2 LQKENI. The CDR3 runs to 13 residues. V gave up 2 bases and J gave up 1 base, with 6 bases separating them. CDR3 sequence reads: CASSPFSSYEQYF. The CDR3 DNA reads TGTGCCAGCTCACCATTCTCTTCCTACGAGCAGTACTTC.

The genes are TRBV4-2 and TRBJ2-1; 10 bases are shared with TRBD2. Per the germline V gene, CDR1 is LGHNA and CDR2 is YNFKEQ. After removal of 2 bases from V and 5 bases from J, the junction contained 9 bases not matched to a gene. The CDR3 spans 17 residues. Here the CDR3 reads CASSQLGIGLADNEQFF. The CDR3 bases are TGTGCCAGCAGCCAACTAGGTATAGGACTAGCGGACAATGAGCAGTTCTTC.

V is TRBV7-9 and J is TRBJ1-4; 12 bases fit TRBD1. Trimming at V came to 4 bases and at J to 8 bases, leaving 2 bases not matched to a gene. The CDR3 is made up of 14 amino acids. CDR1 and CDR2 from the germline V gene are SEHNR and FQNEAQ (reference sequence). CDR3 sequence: CASSSGQGAEKLFF. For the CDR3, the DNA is TGTGCCAGCAGCTCGGGACAGGGGGCCGAAAAACTGTTTTTT.

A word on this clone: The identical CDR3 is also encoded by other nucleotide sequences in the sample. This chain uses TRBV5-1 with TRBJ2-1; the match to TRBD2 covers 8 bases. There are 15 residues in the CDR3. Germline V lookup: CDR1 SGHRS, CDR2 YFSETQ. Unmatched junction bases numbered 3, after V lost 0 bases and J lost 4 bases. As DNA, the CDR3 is TGCGCCAGCAGCTTGGGGACTAGCTCATACAATGAGCAGTTCTTC. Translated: CASSLGTSSYNEQFF.

The CDR3 is CASSPTRVGFGSYEQYF. The CDR3 DNA is TGTGCCAGCTCACCTACCCGGGTGGGGTTCGGATCCTACGAGCAGTACTTC. This chain uses TRBV18 with TRBJ2-7; D unresolved. There are 17 residues in the CDR3. Trimming cost V 3 bases and J 1 base, with 19 bases left between them. Germline loops: CDR1 KGHSH, CDR2 LQKENI.